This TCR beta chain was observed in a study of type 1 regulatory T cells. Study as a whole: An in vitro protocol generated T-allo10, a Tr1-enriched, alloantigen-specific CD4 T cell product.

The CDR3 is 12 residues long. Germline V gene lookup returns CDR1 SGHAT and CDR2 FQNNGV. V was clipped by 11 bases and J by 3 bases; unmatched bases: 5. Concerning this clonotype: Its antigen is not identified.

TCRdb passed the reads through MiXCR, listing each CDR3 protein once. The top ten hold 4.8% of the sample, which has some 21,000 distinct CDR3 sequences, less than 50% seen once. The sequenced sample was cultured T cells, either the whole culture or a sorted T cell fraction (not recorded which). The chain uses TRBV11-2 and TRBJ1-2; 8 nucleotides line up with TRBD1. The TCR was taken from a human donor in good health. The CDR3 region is CAYDRGDYGYTF. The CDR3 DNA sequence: TGTGCCTACGACAGGGGCGACTATGGCTACACCTTC. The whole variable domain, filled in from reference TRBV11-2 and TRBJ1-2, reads EAGVAQSPRYKIIEKRQSVAFWCNPISGHATLYWYQQILGQGPKLLIQFQNNGVVDDSQLPKDRFSAERLKGVDSTLKIQPAKLEDSAVYLCAYDRGDYGYTFGSGTRLTVV.